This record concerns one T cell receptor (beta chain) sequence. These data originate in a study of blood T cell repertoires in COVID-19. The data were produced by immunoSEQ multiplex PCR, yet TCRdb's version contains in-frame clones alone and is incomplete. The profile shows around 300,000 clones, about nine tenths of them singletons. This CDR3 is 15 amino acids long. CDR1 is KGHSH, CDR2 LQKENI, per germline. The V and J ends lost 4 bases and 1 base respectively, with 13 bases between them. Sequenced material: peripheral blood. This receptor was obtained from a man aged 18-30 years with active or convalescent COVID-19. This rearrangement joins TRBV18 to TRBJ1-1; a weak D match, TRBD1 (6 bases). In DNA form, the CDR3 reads TGTGCCAGCTCACGAGGGGGGGCGACGAACACTGAAGCTTTCTTT. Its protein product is CASSRGGATNTEAFF.